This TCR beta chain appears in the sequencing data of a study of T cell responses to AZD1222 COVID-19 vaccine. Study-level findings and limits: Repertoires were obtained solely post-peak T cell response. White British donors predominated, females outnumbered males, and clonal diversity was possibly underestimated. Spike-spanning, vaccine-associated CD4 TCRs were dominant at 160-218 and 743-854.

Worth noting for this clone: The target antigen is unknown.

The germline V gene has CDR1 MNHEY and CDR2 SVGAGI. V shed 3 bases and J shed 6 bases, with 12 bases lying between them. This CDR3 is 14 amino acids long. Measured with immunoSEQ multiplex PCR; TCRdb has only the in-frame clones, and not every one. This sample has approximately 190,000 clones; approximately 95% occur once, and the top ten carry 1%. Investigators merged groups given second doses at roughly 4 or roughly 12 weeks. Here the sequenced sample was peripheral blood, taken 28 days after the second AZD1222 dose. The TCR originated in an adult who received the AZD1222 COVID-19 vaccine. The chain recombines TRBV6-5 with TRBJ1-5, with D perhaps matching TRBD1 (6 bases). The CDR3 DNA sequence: TGTGCCAGCAGTTATACAGGGAGGGGTCAGCCCCAGCATTTT. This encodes CASSYTGRGQPQHF.